This is a list of T cell receptor beta chains from one sample in a study of blood T cell repertoires in COVID-19. The assay was immunoSEQ multiplex PCR, and TCRdb's table has in-frame clones only and misses some. The table lists about 64,000 clones, around nine tenths of them singletons. What was sequenced was peripheral blood. These receptors were taken from a man aged 70 or older with acute or convalescent COVID-19. The CDR3 runs from the conserved cysteine through the conserved F or W. D genes are given only for firm matches. Clone size is not always given. Where it is, it says once, few, many or a class for expanded clones.

abundance,j_gene,v_gene,d_gene,CDR3nt,CDR3aa
.,TRBJ1-6,TRBV27,.,TGTGCCACCCAGGACAGAAGCTCCTATAATTCACCCCTCCACTTT,CATQDRSSYNSPLHF
.,TRBJ2-2,TRBV18,.,TGTGCCAGCTCACCTCGAGGGTGGGGAAACACCGGGGAGCTGTTTTTT,CASSPRGWGNTGELFF
.,TRBJ2-5,TRBV4-1,TRBD2,TGCGCCAGCAGCCAAGCGAACGGGGGGGGCCCAGGGACCCAGTACTTC,CASSQANGGGPGTQYF
.,TRBJ2-7,TRBV5-6,.,TGTGCCAGCAGCGGACCGGGGGTTGGAATCTACGAGCAGTACTTC,CASSGPGVGIYEQYF
few,TRBJ2-7,TRBV10-2,.,TGCGCCAGCAGTGAGTCTTCAGGGTGGGACATTAGGCTTAACGAGCAGTACTTC,CASSESSGWDIRLNEQYF
.,TRBJ1-2,TRBV5-1,.,TGCGCCAGCAGCTTGGTGCCAGGGCCACCTTCTCAATATGGCTACACCTTC,CASSLVPGPPSQYGYTF
.,TRBJ2-1,TRBV5-5,TRBD2,TGTGCCAGCAGCGGCAGGCTAGCGGGGAACTACAATGAGCAGTTCTTC,CASSGRLAGNYNEQFF
.,TRBJ2-7,TRBV6-2/TRBV6-3,.,TGTGCCAGCAGCCACGCACTAGTTGGATCCTACGAGCAGTACTTC,CASSHALVGSYEQYF
.,TRBJ2-7,TRBV5-4,.,TGTGCCAGCAGCCCGCCGGGACAAGCCCCCTTCGAGCAGTACTTC,CASSPPGQAPFEQYF
few,TRBJ1-2,TRBV18,TRBD1,TGTGCCAGCTCACCTAACAGGGGCTATGGCTACACCTTC,CASSPNRGYGYTF
.,TRBJ2-2,TRBV30,.,TGTGCCTGGAGGGGGGGGAACACCGGGGAGCTGTTTTTT,CAWRGGNTGELFF
.,TRBJ1-5,TRBV19,.,TGTGCCAGTAGTATCAGGGAGGATCAGCCCCAGCATTTT,CASSIREDQPQHF
.,TRBJ2-2,TRBV6-5,TRBD1,TGTGCCAGCAGTATACAGGGGGCGTTGGGGGAGCTGTTTTTT,CASSIQGALGELFF
once,TRBJ2-2,TRBV5-1,TRBD2,TGCGCCAGCAGCCCGGGACTAGCGGGAACCGGGGAGCTGTTTTTT,CASSPGLAGTGELFF
.,TRBJ2-3,TRBV28,TRBD1,TGTGCCAGCAGTCTTACCCGGACAGGGGTGGGCACAGATACGCAGTATTTT,CASSLTRTGVGTDTQYF
.,TRBJ2-5,TRBV4-3,.,TGCGCCAGCAGCGGCCAGGGAGAGACCCAGTACTTC,CASSGQGETQYF
once,TRBJ2-2,TRBV7-2,TRBD2,TGTGCCAGCAGCTTAGGGCTAGCGGCAAACACCGGGGAGCTGTTTTTT,CASSLGLAANTGELFF
.,TRBJ1-2,TRBV12-5,.,TGTGCTAGTGGTTTACAGGGCTCGCCCACCTTC,CASGLQGSPTF
.,TRBJ1-2,TRBV30,TRBD1,TGTGCCTGGAGGCCGACGACAGGGGGCGGAGGGGGCTACACCTTC,CAWRPTTGGGGGYTF
.,TRBJ1-1,TRBV7-2,.,TGTGCTGGGGGGGGCCGGTTTTTGAACACTGAAGCTTTCTTT,CAGGGRFLNTEAFF
.,TRBJ1-6,TRBV28,TRBD1,TGTGCCAGCAGTTTGTGGTCCAGGGGGAATTCACCCCTCCACTTT,CASSLWSRGNSPLHF
once,TRBJ1-5,TRBV6-2/TRBV6-3,TRBD1,TGTGCCAGCAGTCCGGGACAGAACCAGCCTTTCAATCAGCCCCAGCATTTT,CASSPGQNQPFNQPQHF
.,TRBJ1-3,TRBV12-5,.,TGTGCTAGTGGTTCCCTTGGAAACACCATATATTTT,CASGSLGNTIYF
.,TRBJ1-2,TRBV19,TRBD1,TGTGCCAGTAGTAGACAGGGTGGTAGCTATGGCTACACCTTC,CASSRQGGSYGYTF
.,TRBJ2-3,TRBV24-1,TRBD1,TGTGCCACCAGGGACAGGGGTACAGATACGCAGTATTTT,CATRDRGTDTQYF
.,TRBJ2-7,TRBV4-1,.,TGCGCCAGCAGCCGGAATTCAGGGAAATCCTACGAGCAGTACTTC,CASSRNSGKSYEQYF
.,TRBJ1-2,TRBV5-1,TRBD1,TGCGCCAGCAGCCTGGGACAGGTTGCCGACGGCTACACCTTC,CASSLGQVADGYTF
.,TRBJ1-2,TRBV5-1,TRBD1,TGCGCCAGCAGCTCAGGGACAGGGAACTATGGCTACACCTTC,CASSSGTGNYGYTF
.,TRBJ2-5,TRBV5-1,.,TGCGCCAGCAGCTCCCCATTAGGGGTTCAGACCCAGTACTTC,CASSSPLGVQTQYF
.,TRBJ2-3,TRBV5-1,.,TGCGCCAGCAGCTTGGGCGATTGGGAGAGAGATACGCAGTATTTT,CASSLGDWERDTQYF
.,TRBJ2-3,TRBV2,.,TGTGCCAGCAACAAAGGAGGCGGAGATACGCAGTATTTT,CASNKGGGDTQYF
.,TRBJ2-3,TRBV19,TRBD1,TGTGCCAGTAGTGCCCCGGGACAGGTCAGAGATACGCAGTATTTT,CASSAPGQVRDTQYF
.,TRBJ2-7,TRBV5-4,.,TGTGCCAGCAGCTCCGGACTAAAGGGTGACGAGCAGTACTTC,CASSSGLKGDEQYF
.,TRBJ1-2,TRBV5-1,.,TGCGCCAGCAGCTTGGCTGTTGGGGGCAACTATGGCTACACCTTC,CASSLAVGGNYGYTF
.,TRBJ1-1,TRBV6-5,.,TGTGCCAGCAGTTCAAGGGGCCTGAACACTGAAGCTTTCTTT,CASSSRGLNTEAFF
.,TRBJ2-7,TRBV7-3,TRBD2,TGTGCCAGCAGCTTAACCGGTAGCGGGGCTACCTACGAGCAGTACTTC,CASSLTGSGATYEQYF
.,TRBJ2-2,TRBV6-2/TRBV6-3,TRBD2,TGTGCCAGCAGCCCCCACACTAGCGGGGGGGCCATTTCCGGGGAGCTGTTTTTT,CASSPHTSGGAISGELFF
.,TRBJ2-7,TRBV4-3,TRBD1,TGCGCCAGCAGCCAAGGGACAGGGGGGGCCTACGAGCAGTACTTC,CASSQGTGGAYEQYF
.,TRBJ1-1,TRBV7-3,.,TGTGCCAGCAGCTTATACAGGAACACTGAAGCTTTCTTT,CASSLYRNTEAFF
.,TRBJ1-1,TRBV11-3,.,TGTGCCAGCAGCTTAACAGTGAACACTGAAGCTTTCTTT,CASSLTVNTEAFF
.,TRBJ2-3,TRBV4-3,.,TGCGCCAGCAGCCAAGATCGCTCGGGGGGCACAGATACGCAGTATTTT,CASSQDRSGGTDTQYF